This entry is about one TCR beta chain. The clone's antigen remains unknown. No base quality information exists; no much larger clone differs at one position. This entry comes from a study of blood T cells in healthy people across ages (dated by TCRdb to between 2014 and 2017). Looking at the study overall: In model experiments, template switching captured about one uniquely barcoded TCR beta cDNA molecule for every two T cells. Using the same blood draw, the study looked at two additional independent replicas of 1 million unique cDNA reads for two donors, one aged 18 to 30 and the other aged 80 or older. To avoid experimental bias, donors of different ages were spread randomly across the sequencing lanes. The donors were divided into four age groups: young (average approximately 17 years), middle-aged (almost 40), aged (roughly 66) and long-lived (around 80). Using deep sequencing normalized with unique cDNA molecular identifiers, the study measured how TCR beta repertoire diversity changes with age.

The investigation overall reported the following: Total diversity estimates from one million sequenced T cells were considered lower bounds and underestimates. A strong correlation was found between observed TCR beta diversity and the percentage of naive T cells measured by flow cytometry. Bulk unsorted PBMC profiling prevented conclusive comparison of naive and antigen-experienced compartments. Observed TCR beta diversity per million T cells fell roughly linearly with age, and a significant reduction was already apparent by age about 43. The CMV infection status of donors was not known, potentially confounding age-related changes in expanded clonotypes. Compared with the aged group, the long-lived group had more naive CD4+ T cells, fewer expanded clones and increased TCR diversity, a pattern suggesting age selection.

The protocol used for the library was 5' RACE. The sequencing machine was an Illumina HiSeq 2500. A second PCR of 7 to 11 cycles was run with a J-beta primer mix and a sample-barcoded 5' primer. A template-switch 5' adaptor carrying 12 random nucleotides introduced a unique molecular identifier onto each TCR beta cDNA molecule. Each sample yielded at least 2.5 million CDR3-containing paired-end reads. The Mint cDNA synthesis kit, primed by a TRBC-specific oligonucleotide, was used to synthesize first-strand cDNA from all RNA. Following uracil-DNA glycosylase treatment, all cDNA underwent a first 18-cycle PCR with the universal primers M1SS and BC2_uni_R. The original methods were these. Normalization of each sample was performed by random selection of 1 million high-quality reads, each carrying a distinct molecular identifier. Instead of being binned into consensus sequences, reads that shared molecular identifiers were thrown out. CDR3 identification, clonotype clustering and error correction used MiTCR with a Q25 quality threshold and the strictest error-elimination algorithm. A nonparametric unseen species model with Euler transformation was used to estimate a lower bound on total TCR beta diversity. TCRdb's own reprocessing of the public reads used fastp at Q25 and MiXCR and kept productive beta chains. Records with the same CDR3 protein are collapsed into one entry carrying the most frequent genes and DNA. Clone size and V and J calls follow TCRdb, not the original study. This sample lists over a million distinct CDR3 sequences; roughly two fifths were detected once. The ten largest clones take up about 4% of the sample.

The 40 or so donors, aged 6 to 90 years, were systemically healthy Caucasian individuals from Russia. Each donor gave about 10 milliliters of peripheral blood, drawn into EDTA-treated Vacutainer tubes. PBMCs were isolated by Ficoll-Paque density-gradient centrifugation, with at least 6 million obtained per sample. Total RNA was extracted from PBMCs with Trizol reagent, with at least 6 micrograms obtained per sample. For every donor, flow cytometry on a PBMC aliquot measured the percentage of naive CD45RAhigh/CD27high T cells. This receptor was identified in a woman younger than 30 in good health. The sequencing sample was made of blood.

The nucleotide sequence is given as TGTGCCATCAGTCACTTCGGACAGGAAGGGTCCTACGAGCAGTACTTC. Translated, it gives CAISHFGQEGSYEQYF. The chain uses TRBV10-3 and TRBJ2-7, and TRBD1 matches 7 of the central bases. Taken from cysteine to phenylalanine, the CDR3 has 16 residues. Only the CDR3 part of the read is kept: 48 bases, read in frame from the first base. Looking up the germline V gene yields CDR1 ENHRY and CDR2 SYGVKD. The V end gives up 5 bases and the J end 1 base, leaving 11 bases in the junction not matched to a gene.